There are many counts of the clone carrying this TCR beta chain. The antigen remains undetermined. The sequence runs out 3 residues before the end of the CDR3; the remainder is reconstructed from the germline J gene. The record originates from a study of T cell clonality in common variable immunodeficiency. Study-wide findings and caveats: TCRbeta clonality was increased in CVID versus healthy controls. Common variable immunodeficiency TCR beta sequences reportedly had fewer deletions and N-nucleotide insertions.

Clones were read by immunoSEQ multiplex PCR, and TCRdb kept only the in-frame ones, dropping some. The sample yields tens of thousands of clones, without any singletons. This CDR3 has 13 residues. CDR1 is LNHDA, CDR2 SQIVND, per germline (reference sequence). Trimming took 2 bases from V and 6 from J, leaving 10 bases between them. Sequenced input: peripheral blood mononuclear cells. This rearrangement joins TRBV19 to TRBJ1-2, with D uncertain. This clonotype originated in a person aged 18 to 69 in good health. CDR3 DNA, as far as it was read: TGTGCCAGTAGTATAAGAGAACTACATGGC. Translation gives CASSIRELHG. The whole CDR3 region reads CASSIRELHGYTF.